Detailed here is one TCR beta chain. This sample is part of a study of blood T cell repertoires in COVID-19. Turning to the study itself: The cDNA or gDNA used as material had been derived from T cells, B-cell-depleted T cells, or PBMCs.

The CDR3 extends over 15 amino acids. V lost 5 bases to trimming and J lost 4 bases; unmatched junction nucleotides: 8. Germline V CDR1 and CDR2: SGHVS, FQNEAQ. Original processing notes: How many nucleated cells were present was estimated from reference gene primer amplification. Measured with immunoSEQ multiplex PCR; TCRdb has only the in-frame clones, and not every one. Clone size and the V and J calls come from that table; the DNA yielded D and trimming. The sample shows approximately 68,000 clones, 65% to 85% of them seen only once. The chain joins TRBV7-8 to TRBJ1-2, with 9 bases lining up with TRBD1. The clonotype originates from a woman aged 50 to 65 with acute or convalescent COVID-19. The sequenced sample was peripheral blood. CDR3 sequence (DNA): TGTGCCAGCAGCCCGTCGGGGACAGGGCGCTATGGCTACACCTTC. Translating it yields CASSPSGTGRYGYTF. The full variable domain, its missing parts supplied by reference TRBV7-8 and TRBJ1-2, is GAGVSQSPRYKVAKRGQDVALRCDPISGHVSLFWYQQALGQGPEFLTYFQNEAQLDKSGLPSDRFFAERPEGSVSTLKIQRTQQEDSAVYLCASSPSGTGRYGYTFGSGTRLTVV.